This T cell receptor (beta chain) derives from a study of healthy donors' naive CD4 and CD8 T cells. This clonotype was counted once. No antigen is known for it. Starting from around 500 ng of total RNA, TCR libraries were made with linear amplification. Using its own MiXCR run on the reads, TCRdb lists one record per CDR3 protein. The sample contains about 180,000 distinct CDR3 sequences, about 74% of which appear only once. Naive T cells were sorted: CD4+CD8-CD45RO-CD45RA+ for CD4+, CD8+CD4-CD45RA+CD27bright for CD8+. Study conclusions and caveats: Homeostatic proliferation of naive T cells was not examined as a bias source.

Germline V gene sequence: CDR1 MNHEY, CDR2 SVGAGI. Trimming removed 2 bases at V and 8 bases at J, with 12 bases between. The CDR3 has 13 residues. The chain employs TRBV6-5 and TRBJ1-2; TRBD1 might be the D (5 bases). The source is a pool of human donors in good health; the sample pools cells from several healthy donors. The sample comprised naive CD4+ and CD8+ T cells sorted from blood, pooled from several donors. The CDR3 loop reads CASSYTTGTGYTF. The CDR3 DNA reads TGTGCCAGCAGTTACACAACAGGAACAGGCTACACCTTC.